This T cell receptor beta chain was captured in a study of patients and donors after allogeneic stem cell transplantation. Germline V gene sequence: CDR1 LGHNA, CDR2 YSLEER. V was clipped by 0 bases and J by 12 bases, with 14 bases between them. The CDR3 loop spans 13 amino acids. TCRdb reprocessed the RT-PCR reads via MiXCR and lists one record per CDR3 protein. Of about 40,000 distinct CDR3 sequences in the sample, more than 30% were seen once. Sequencing was performed on blood, either unsorted or a sorted T cell fraction (not recorded which). The sequence was collected from a human donor who was either an allogeneic HSCT recipient or a stem cell or donor lymphocyte infusion donor (not recorded which). It is not recorded whose cells these are; they may come from a transplant donor. The chain couples TRBV4-3 to TRBJ1-2; D is undetermined. The CDR3 loop is CASSQDKGEPHTF. CDR3 sequence (DNA): TGCGCCAGCAGCCAAGATAAAGGCGAACCCCACACCTTC.